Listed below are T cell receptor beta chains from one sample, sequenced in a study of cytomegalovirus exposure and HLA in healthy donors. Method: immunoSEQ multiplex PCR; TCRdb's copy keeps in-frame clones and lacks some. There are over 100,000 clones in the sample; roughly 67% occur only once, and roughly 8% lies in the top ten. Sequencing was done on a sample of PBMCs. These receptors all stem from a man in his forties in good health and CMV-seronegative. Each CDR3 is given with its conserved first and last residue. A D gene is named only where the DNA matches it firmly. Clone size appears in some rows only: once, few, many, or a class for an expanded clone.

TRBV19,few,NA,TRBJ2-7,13,CASSIEGSYEQYF,TGTGCCAGTAGTATTGAGGGCTCCTACGAGCAGTACTTC
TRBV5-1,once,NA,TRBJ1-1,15,CASSLAGGTNTEAFF,TGCGCCAGCAGCTTGGCTGGGGGGACTAACACTGAAGCTTTCTTT
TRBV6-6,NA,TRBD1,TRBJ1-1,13,CASTYGTGTEAFF,TGTGCCAGCACCTACGGGACAGGCACTGAAGCTTTCTTT
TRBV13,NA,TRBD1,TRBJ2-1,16,CASSIRTGGPYNEQFF,TGTGCCAGCAGCATCAGGACAGGGGGCCCCTACAATGAGCAGTTCTTC
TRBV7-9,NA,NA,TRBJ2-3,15,CASSTDRQGLDTQYF,TGTGCCAGCAGCACCGATCGGCAGGGGTTGGATACGCAGTATTTT
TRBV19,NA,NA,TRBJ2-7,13,CASSISGAYEQYF,TGTGCCAGTAGTATCTCCGGGGCCTACGAGCAGTACTTC
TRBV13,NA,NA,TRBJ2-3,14,CASSLVGGADTQYF,TGTGCCAGCAGCTTAGTAGGGGGGGCAGATACGCAGTATTTT
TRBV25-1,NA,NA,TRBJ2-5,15,CASSDDGQRMETQYF,TGTGCCAGCAGTGACGACGGCCAGCGGATGGAGACCCAGTACTTC
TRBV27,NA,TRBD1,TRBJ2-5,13,CASSVGGFETQYF,TGTGCCAGCAGTGTAGGGGGCTTCGAGACCCAGTACTTC
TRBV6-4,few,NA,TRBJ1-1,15,CASSDGSQGRTEAFF,TGTGCCAGCAGTGATGGAAGTCAGGGGCGCACTGAAGCTTTCTTT
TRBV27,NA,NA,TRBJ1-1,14,CASSLQGVGTEAFF,TGTGCCAGCAGTTTACAGGGTGTCGGCACTGAAGCTTTCTTT
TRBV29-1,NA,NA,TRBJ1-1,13,CSVELRMNTEAFF,TGCAGCGTTGAGTTGCGTATGAACACTGAAGCTTTCTTT